The 21 T cell receptor beta chains listed next were all sequenced from one sample in a study of blood T cell repertoires in COVID-19. Sequenced by immunoSEQ multiplex PCR; TCRdb stores in-frame clones only, minus some. Of approximately 230,000 clones detected, nearly 90% appear once; the ten largest clones hold roughly 3%. Input material: peripheral blood. Every receptor here comes from a man aged 18 to 30 with active or convalescent COVID-19.

The chain couples TRBV7-9 to TRBJ1-2, with 7 bases matching TRBD1. V shed 8 bases and J 4 bases; nucleotides not matched to a gene: 4. The CDR3 runs 12 residues. Germline-derived CDR1 and CDR2 are SEHNR and FQNEAQ (reference sequence). The CDR3 DNA follows: TGTGCCAGCGGAGGGACAGCCTATGGCTACACCTTC. Amino acids: CASGGTAYGYTF.

CDR3 coding DNA: TGTGCCAGCAGCGGAGATGACTACGAGCAGTACTTC. Amino acids: CASSGDDYEQYF. The chain has TRBV7-3 and TRBJ2-7; D remains unclear. Germline CDR1 is SGHTA and CDR2 is FQGTGA. The CDR3 is 12 residues long. The V end lost 5 bases, the J end lost 3 bases, and 8 bases lay between the germline ends. The full variable domain, rest sourced from reference TRBV7-3 and TRBJ2-7, is GAGVSQTPSNKVTEKGKYVELRCDPISGHTALYWYRQSLGQGPEFLIYFQGTGAADDSGLPNDRFFAVRPEGSVSTLKIQRTERGDSAVYLCASSGDDYEQYFGPGTRLTVT.

Here the CDR3 reads CSVTDQGGSTDTQYF. CDR3 bases: TGCAGCGTTACCGACCAGGGGGGAAGCACAGATACGCAGTATTTT. The chain recombines TRBV29-1 with TRBJ2-3; TRBD1 is a possible D gene (7 bases). The CDR3 sequence is 15 residues long. CDR1 SQVTM and CDR2 ANQGSEA come from the germline V gene. The V gene lost 5 bases and the J gene lost 0 bases, with 15 bases spanning the gap.

The chain recombines TRBV7-2 with TRBJ1-2, with 7 bases fitting TRBD1. The CDR3 sequence is 15 residues long. V was pared by 3 bases and J by 8 bases, with 12 bases of the junction left unmatched. Germline V gene sequence: CDR1 SGHTA, CDR2 FQGNSA. The CDR3 DNA follows: TGTGCCAGCAGCTTGGGACAGCCAGGGACTGGCGGCTACACCTTC. It yields the protein CASSLGQPGTGGYTF.

The rearrangement joins TRBV28 to TRBJ1-1; D gene unclear. Trimming shortened V by 6 bases and J by 7 bases, and 12 bases separated the two germline ends. The CDR3 is 12 residues long. Germline CDR1 reads MDHEN; CDR2 reads SYDVKM. CDR3 in amino acids: CASSPSRVEAFF. In DNA form, the CDR3 reads TGTGCCAGCAGCCCTTCCCGGGTTGAAGCTTTCTTT.

This chain connects TRBV28 to TRBJ2-2, with TRBD1 matching 9 bases. The J segment lost 3 bases and the V segment lost 5 bases, leaving 7 bases of the junction unmatched. Germline V gives CDR1 MDHEN, CDR2 SYDVKM. The CDR3 extends over 16 amino acids. The chain's CDR3 is CASSLGTGRDTGELFF. CDR3 coding DNA: TGTGCCAGCAGTCTTGGGACAGGGAGGGACACCGGGGAGCTGTTTTTT.

The V call is TRBV18, the J call TRBJ2-1, with TRBD2 matching over 11 bases. The CDR3 runs to 18 residues. J lost 5 bases, V lost 2 bases, and 11 bases had no gene match. CDR1 KGHSH and CDR2 LQKENI come from the germline V gene. The CDR3 DNA sequence: TGTGCCAGCTCACCATATGGACTAGCGGGCCCCCGGCACAATGAGCAGTTCTTC. This encodes CASSPYGLAGPRHNEQFF.

This clone showed up just once. The chain is built from TRBV10-3 and TRBJ1-6; D unclear. Germline loops: CDR1 ENHRY, CDR2 SYGVKD. This CDR3 has 15 residues. V lost 0 bases and J lost 4, with 7 bases in between. CDR3 residues: CAISESLTYNSPLHF. DNA for the CDR3: TGTGCCATCAGTGAGTCGCTAACTTATAATTCACCCCTCCACTTT.

This clone was seen repeatedly, ten times or more. The gene calls are TRBV15 and TRBJ1-5; possible D gene TRBD1, 6 bases. The CDR3 sequence is 15 residues long. Trimming shortened V by 5 bases and J by 4 bases, and 15 bases separated the two germline ends. Germline assignment: CDR1 LNHNV and CDR2 YYDKDF (reference sequence). The CDR3 DNA reads as TGTGCCACCAGCCTTTCCGGGACAAGTAATCAGCCCCAGCATTTT. Translated: CATSLSGTSNQPQHF.

This chain joins TRBV2 and TRBJ1-4; 7 nucleotides line up with TRBD1. The CDR3 loop spans 13 amino acids. The germline V gene has CDR1 SNHLY and CDR2 FYNNEI. V trimming: 4 bases; J trimming: 9 bases; junction bases outside the gene matches: 5. The chain's CDR3 is CASSGQGHQKLFF. The CDR3 DNA is TGTGCCAGCAGTGGACAGGGCCATCAAAAACTGTTTTTT.

The chain couples TRBV7-2 to TRBJ1-1, with D possibly matching TRBD1 (6 bases). Between the trimmed V and J ends, which lost 5 bases and 7 bases, there was a span of 17 bases. CDR1 is SGHTA, CDR2 FQGNSA, per germline. The CDR3 contains 14 residues. CDR3 nucleotide sequence: TGTGCCAGCAGCCCCCGATCTCAGGGGAATGAAGCTTTCTTT. It is translated as CASSPRSQGNEAFF.

The genes are TRBV5-6 and TRBJ2-1; D is possibly TRBD2 (6 bases). Germline CDR1 reads SGHDT; CDR2 reads YYEEEE. The CDR3 is 16 amino acids. Trimming removed 5 bases from V and 1 base from J, with 16 bases in between. The CDR3 nucleotides are TGTGCCAGCAGTTTCGGCGGGGTGGGGTCCTACAATGAGCAGTTCTTC. It codes for CASSFGGVGSYNEQFF.

This sequence joins TRBV14 and TRBJ2-2; 11 positions match TRBD1. Germline CDR1 and CDR2: SGHDN and FVKESK. Losses at the gene ends were 3 bases for V and 3 bases for J; bases not matched to a gene: 3. The CDR3 loop spans 16 amino acids. The CDR3: CASSHRDRGDTGELFF. The CDR3 DNA sequence: TGTGCCAGCAGCCATCGGGACAGGGGGGACACCGGGGAGCTGTTTTTT.

The rearrangement joins TRBV9 to TRBJ1-1; D is possibly TRBD1 (6 bases). The CDR3 extends over 15 amino acids. From germline, CDR1 is SGDLS and CDR2 YYNGEE. V lost 0 bases and J lost 4, with 13 bases in between. CDR3 sequence (DNA): TGTGCCAGCAGCGTAGGCGGCAGGGGTGGCACTGAAGCTTTCTTT. As protein: CASSVGGRGGTEAFF.

V gene TRBV7-6 combines with J gene TRBJ1-5; D is possibly TRBD1 (6 bases). Looked up from germline, CDR1 is SGHVS and CDR2 is FNYEAQ. V gave up 5 bases and J gave up 3 bases, with 14 bases separating them. The CDR3 consists of 15 residues. CDR3 coding DNA: TGTGCCAGCAGCCCAGGGGTCGATTACAATCAGCCCCAGCATTTT. This codes for CASSPGVDYNQPQHF.

This clone came up once. V is TRBV7-8 and J is TRBJ2-1; TRBD1 might be the D (6 bases). V was trimmed by 10 bases and J by 3 bases, leaving 16 bases between them. Per the germline V gene, CDR1 is SGHVS and CDR2 is FQNEAQ. This CDR3 has 14 amino acids. In DNA form, the CDR3 reads TGTGCCACCACGGTCAGGGGAGACTACAATGAGCAGTTCTTC. This gives the protein CATTVRGDYNEQFF.

CDR3: CASSVTGGVATNEKLFF. CDR3 in DNA: TGTGCCAGCAGTGTTACAGGGGGCGTCGCAACTAATGAAAAACTGTTTTTT. The chain carries TRBV28 and TRBJ1-4, with 9 nucleotides matching TRBD1. CDR1 is MDHEN, CDR2 SYDVKM, per germline. Trimming removed 5 bases from V and 0 bases from J; junction bases left unmatched: 7. This CDR3 is built from 17 residues.

The chain recombines TRBV19 with TRBJ2-1; TRBD2 is a possible D gene (5 bases). The CDR3 has 16 residues. Germline V CDR1 and CDR2: LNHDA, SQIVND (reference sequence). V lost 5 bases, J lost 6 bases, and 20 bases lay in between. Written as DNA, the CDR3 is TGTGCCAGTAGTCGAAGTGCTTGGGAGCTACGCAATGAGCAGTTCTTC. Its translation is CASSRSAWELRNEQFF.

V gene TRBV6-5 combines with J gene TRBJ2-2; D may be TRBD1 (6 bases). CDR1 is MNHEY, CDR2 SVGAGI, per germline. This CDR3 contains 15 residues. V shed 6 bases and J shed 4 bases, with 15 bases lying between them. CDR3 sequence (DNA): TGTGCCAGCAGCTTACTACAGGGCCCCACCGGGGAGCTGTTTTTT. It is translated as CASSLLQGPTGELFF.

V usage is TRBV2 and J usage is TRBJ2-5, with TRBD2 matching over 13 bases. V gave up 4 bases and J gave up 4 bases; unmatched junction bases: 3. The CDR3 is 15 residues long. CDR1 is SNHLY, CDR2 FYNNEI, per germline. CDR3 residues: CASSVGLAGVETQYF. The CDR3 region has the DNA TGTGCCAGCAGTGTCGGACTAGCGGGAGTAGAGACCCAGTACTTC.

The chain couples TRBV20-1 to TRBJ2-1; perhaps TRBD2 as D (6 bases). From germline, CDR1 is DFQATT and CDR2 SNEGSKA (reference sequence). The CDR3 is made up of 10 amino acids. The V gene lost 5 bases and the J gene lost 10 bases, with 9 bases spanning the gap. The CDR3 DNA is TGCAGTGCTTGGGGGAGGGAGCAGTTCTTC. Its protein product is CSAWGREQFF.